This note documents a single T cell receptor (beta chain) sequence. As yet, its antigen is unknown. CDR1 SGDLS and CDR2 YYNGEE come from the germline V gene. V gave up 3 bases and J gave up 3 bases, with 15 bases separating them. CDR3 size: 16 residues. These data belong to a study of T-cell memory formation after mild COVID-19. Study observations and caveats: Mainly CM and EM harbored the contracting CD4+ clones; mainly EMRA harbored the CD8+ ones. Second-wave clones peaking on day 37 lacked confirmed SARS-CoV-2 specificity.

TCRdb re-called the 5' RACE reads with MiXCR, one entry per CDR3 protein. The sample contains about 290,000 distinct CDR3 sequences, approximately 15% of which appear only once. Sequencing was performed on PBMCs or a T cell subset sorted from them (not recorded which). The chain couples TRBV9 to TRBJ2-2, with D maybe TRBD2 (5 bases). The source of this sequence is a man aged 18 to 35 who had mild COVID-19 (a few samples of this study predate the infection). Cell type and time point are not known. The CDR3 DNA sequence: TGTGCCAGCAGCGGACAACGGGGAGCAGACACCGGGGAGCTGTTTTTT. Encoded protein: CASSGQRGADTGELFF. Supplemented by reference TRBV9 and TRBJ2-2, the full variable domain reads DSGVTQTPKHLITATGQRVTLRCSPRSGDLSVYWYQQSLDQGLQFLIQYYNGEERAKGNILERFSAQQFPDLHSELNLSSLELGDSALYFCASSGQRGADTGELFFGEGSRLTVL.